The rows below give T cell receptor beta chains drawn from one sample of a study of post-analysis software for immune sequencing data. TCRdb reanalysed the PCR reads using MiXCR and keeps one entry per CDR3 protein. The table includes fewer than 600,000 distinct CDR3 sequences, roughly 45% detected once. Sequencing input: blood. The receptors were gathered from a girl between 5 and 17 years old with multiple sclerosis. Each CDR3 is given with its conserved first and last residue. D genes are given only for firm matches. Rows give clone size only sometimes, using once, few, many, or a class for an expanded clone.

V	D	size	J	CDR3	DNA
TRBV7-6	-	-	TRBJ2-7	CASSSLDGHYEQYF	TGTGCCAGCAGCTCCCTTGACGGGCACTACGAGCAGTACTTC
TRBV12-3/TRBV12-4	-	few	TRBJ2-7	CASSLSGMTYEQYF	TGTGCCAGCAGTTTGTCAGGGATGACCTACGAGCAGTACTTC
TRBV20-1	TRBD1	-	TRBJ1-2	CSAQRTGEGYTF	TGCAGTGCCCAAAGGACAGGGGAGGGCTACACCTTC
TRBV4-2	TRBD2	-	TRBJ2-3	CASPRDGRETDTQYF	TGTGCCAGCCCCAGGGACGGGAGGGAGACAGATACGCAGTATTTT
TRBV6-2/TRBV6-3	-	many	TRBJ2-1	CASSAVLAEGGEQFF	TGTGCCAGCAGTGCCGTCCTTGCAGAAGGTGGTGAGCAGTTCTTC
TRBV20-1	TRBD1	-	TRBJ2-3	CSAPGQGADTQYF	TGCAGTGCCCCCGGACAGGGCGCAGATACGCAGTATTTT
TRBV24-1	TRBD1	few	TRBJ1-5	CATSDSDREGNQPQHF	TGTGCCACCAGTGATTCCGACAGGGAGGGCAATCAGCCCCAGCATTTT
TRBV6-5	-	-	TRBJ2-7	CASSTDRFYEQYF	TGTGCCAGCAGTACCGACAGGTTCTACGAGCAGTACTTC
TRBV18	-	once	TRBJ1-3	CASSPAADNSGNTIYF	TGCGCCAGCTCACCAGCGGCAGACAACTCTGGAAACACCATATATTTT
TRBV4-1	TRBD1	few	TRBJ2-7	CASSHPTRGGQGGYF	TGCGCCAGCAGCCACCCAACCAGGGGAGGACAGGGAGGGTACTTC
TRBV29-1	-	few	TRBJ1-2	CSVFGGQVYGYTF	TGCAGCGTTTTTGGTGGGCAGGTCTATGGCTACACCTTC
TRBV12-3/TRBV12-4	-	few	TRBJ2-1	CASSLSPGTREQFF	TGTGCCAGCAGTTTATCCCCCGGGACACGGGAACAGTTCTTC
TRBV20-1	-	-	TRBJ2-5	CSANPRTNGRRETQYF	TGCAGTGCTAATCCGAGGACTAACGGGAGAAGAGAGACCCAGTACTTC
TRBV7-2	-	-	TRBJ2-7	CASSQIRTGYEQYF	TGTGCCAGCAGTCAGATTAGGACGGGTTACGAGCAGTACTTC
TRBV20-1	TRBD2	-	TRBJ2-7	CSARVSGTSGPYERYF	TGCAGTGCTAGAGTCTCCGGGACTAGCGGACCCTACGAGCGGTACTTC
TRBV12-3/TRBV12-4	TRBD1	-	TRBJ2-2	CASSLGRGSTGELFF	TGTGCCAGCAGTTTGGGCAGGGGGTCGACCGGGGAGCTGTTTTTT
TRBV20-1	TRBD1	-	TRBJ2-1	CSARANRDRAYNEQFF	TGCAGTGCTAGAGCGAACCGGGACAGGGCCTACAATGAGCAGTTCTTC
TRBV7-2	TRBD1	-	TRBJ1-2	CASSPTTGEGGYTF	TGTGCCAGCAGCCCCACTACAGGGGAGGGTGGCTACACCTTC
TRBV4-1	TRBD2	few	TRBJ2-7	CASSQDPSGVYEQYF	TGCGCCAGCAGCCAAGATCCTAGCGGCGTTTACGAGCAGTACTTC
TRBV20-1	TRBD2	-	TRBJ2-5	CSARDVGVGGVWEQYF	TGCAGTGCTAGAGATGTCGGTGTGGGAGGGGTTTGGGAGCAGTACTTC
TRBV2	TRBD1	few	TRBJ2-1	CAGDRGPRTEQFF	TGTGCCGGCGACAGGGGGCCACGAACGGAGCAGTTCTTC
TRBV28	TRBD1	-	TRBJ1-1	CASSLGQGQAFF	TGTGCCAGCAGTTTGGGACAGGGTCAAGCTTTCTTT
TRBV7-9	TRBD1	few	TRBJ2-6	CASRTGTGANVLTF	TGTGCCAGCAGGACAGGGACTGGGGCCAACGTCCTGACTTTC